Presented here are 10 T cell receptor beta chains from one specimen sequenced in a study of siplizumab effects on memory and regulatory T cells (dated by TCRdb to the late 2010s). The library was generated by the immunoSEQ multiplex PCR assay. What TCRdb holds here is the immuneACCESS table cut down to in-frame rearrangements. Part of the clones is not present; checked against another copy, under half of the missing clones reflect an unresolved V gene, and the others are unexplained. The sample table shows approximately 94,000 clones, and approximately 93% are seen once. Of the sample, roughly 7.1% falls within the top ten clones. Sequencing was performed on CD8+ T cells sorted from blood. Receptor source: a human donor in good health.

The genes are TRBV14 and TRBJ1-1; D uncertain. This CDR3 is built from 13 residues. V was trimmed by 2 bases and J by 2 bases, leaving 6 bases between them. From germline, CDR1 is SGHDN and CDR2 FVKESK. As DNA, the CDR3 is TGTGCCAGCAGCCAATGGAGCAACACTGAAGCTTTCTTT. Amino acid sequence: CASSQWSNTEAFF.

This clone came up once. The genes are TRBV13 and TRBJ2-1; 9 bases align to TRBD1. This CDR3 spans 20 amino acids. Unmatched junction bases numbered 12, after V lost 0 bases and J lost 0 bases. Germline V lookup: CDR1 PRHDT, CDR2 FYEKMQ (reference sequence). The CDR3 protein is CASSLGGTGGSSSSYNEQFF. In DNA, the CDR3 is TGTGCCAGCAGCTTAGGAGGTACAGGGGGCTCCTCGAGCTCCTACAATGAGCAGTTCTTC. Full variable domain (remainder filled in from reference TRBV13 and TRBJ2-1): AAGVIQSPRHLIKEKRETATLKCYPIPRHDTVYWYQQGPGQDPQFLISFYEKMQSDKGSIPDRFSAQQFSDYHSELNMSSLELGDSALYFCASSLGGTGGSSSSYNEQFFGPGTRLTVL.

V gene TRBV10-3 combines with J gene TRBJ1-2, with D possibly matching TRBD1 (5 bases). V was pared by 0 bases and J by 6 bases, with 14 bases between. Per germline, CDR1 ENHRY and CDR2 SYGVKD. This CDR3 has 15 amino acids. The CDR3 protein is CAISESTIGTDGYTF. The CDR3 DNA follows: TGTGCCATCAGTGAGTCGACGATCGGGACGGATGGCTACACCTTC.

V and J are TRBV9 and TRBJ2-1; weak D call: TRBD2 (5 bases). The CDR3 has 13 residues. Germline V gives CDR1 SGDLS, CDR2 YYNGEE. V was cut by 6 bases and J by 7 bases, with 14 bases left in between. The CDR3 spells CASNLGIGNEQFF. Written as DNA, the CDR3 is TGTGCCAGCAACCTCGGGATTGGTAATGAGCAGTTCTTC.

J is TRBJ1-2 and V is TRBV10-3; D uncertain. V shed 2 bases and J shed 2 bases, with 6 bases lying between them. The germline V gene encodes CDR1 ENHRY and CDR2 SYGVKD. This CDR3 is 13 amino acids long. CDR3 in DNA: TGTGCCATCAGTGAGACTGACAACTATGGCTACACCTTC. It specifies CAISETDNYGYTF.

J is TRBJ2-7 and V is TRBV10-1; tentative D call: TRBD1 (6 bases). The germline V and J ends were trimmed by 2 bases and 11 bases, with 13 bases remaining between them. The CDR3 is 12 amino acids. The germline gives CDR1 WNHNN, CDR2 SYGVQD (reference sequence). This CDR3 reads CASSETGQGKYF. The CDR3 DNA sequence: TGCGCCAGCAGTGAGACAGGGCAGGGGAAGTACTTC.

V is TRBV6-5 and J is TRBJ1-5; 8 positions agree with TRBD1. Germline values: CDR1 MNHEY, CDR2 SVGAGI. V was pared by 5 bases and J by 6 bases, with 6 bases of the junction left unmatched. This CDR3 region has 14 residues. CDR3 residues: CASSATGALQPQHF. The CDR3 nucleotides are TGTGCCAGCAGTGCGACAGGGGCACTTCAGCCCCAGCATTTT.

The chain combines TRBV4-3 with TRBJ2-7, with 9 bases that match TRBD2. The V segment lost 0 bases and the J segment 2 bases; nucleotides outside the gene matches: 2. Germline CDR1 reads LGHNA; CDR2 reads YSLEER. The CDR3 has 15 residues. The CDR3 nucleotides read TGCGCCAGCAGCCAAGATGTAGCGGGGGCCTACGAGCAGTACTTC. Translated, it gives CASSQDVAGAYEQYF.

This chain links TRBV6-1 with TRBJ1-1, with no clear D. The V end was cut by 2 bases, the J end by 7 bases, with 8 bases between. Germline V gives CDR1 MNHNS, CDR2 SASEGT. The CDR3 spans 12 residues. CDR3 in amino acids: CASSELDGEAFF. The CDR3 DNA reads TGTGCCAGCAGTGAATTAGATGGTGAAGCTTTCTTT.

V is TRBV10-2 and J is TRBJ1-2, with D uncertain. Trimming removed 0 bases at V and 4 bases at J, with 6 bases between. Germline V gene data show CDR1 as WSHSY and CDR2 as SAAADI. The CDR3 is 13 amino acids. The CDR3 protein is CASSESVRYGYTF. In DNA form, the CDR3 reads TGCGCCAGCAGTGAGTCAGTTCGCTATGGCTACACCTTC.